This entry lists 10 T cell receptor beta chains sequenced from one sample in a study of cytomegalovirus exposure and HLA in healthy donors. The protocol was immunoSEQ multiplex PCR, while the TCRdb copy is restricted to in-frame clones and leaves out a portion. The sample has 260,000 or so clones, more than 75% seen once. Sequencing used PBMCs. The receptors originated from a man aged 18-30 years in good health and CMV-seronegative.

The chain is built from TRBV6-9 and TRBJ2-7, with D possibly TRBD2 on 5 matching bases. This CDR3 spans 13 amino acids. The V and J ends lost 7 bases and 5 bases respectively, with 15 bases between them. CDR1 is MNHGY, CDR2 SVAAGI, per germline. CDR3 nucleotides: TGTGCCAGCACTCCCCGAGGGCGACACGAGCAGTACTTC. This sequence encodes CASTPRGRHEQYF.

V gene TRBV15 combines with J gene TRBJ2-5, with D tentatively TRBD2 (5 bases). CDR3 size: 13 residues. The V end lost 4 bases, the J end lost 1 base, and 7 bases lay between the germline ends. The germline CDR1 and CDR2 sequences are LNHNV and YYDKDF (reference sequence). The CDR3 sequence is CATSNRGQETQYF. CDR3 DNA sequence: TGTGCCACCAGCAACCGGGGCCAAGAGACCCAGTACTTC.

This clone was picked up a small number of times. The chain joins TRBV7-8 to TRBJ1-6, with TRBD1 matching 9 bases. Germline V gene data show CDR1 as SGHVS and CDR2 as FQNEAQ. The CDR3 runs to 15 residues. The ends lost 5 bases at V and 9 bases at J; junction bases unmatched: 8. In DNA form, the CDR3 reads TGTGCCAGCAGCCTTCGCCGGGACAGGGCTTCACCCCTCCACTTT. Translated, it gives CASSLRRDRASPLHF. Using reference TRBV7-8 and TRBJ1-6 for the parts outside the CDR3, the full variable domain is GAGVSQSPRYKVAKRGQDVALRCDPISGHVSLFWYQQALGQGPEFLTYFQNEAQLDKSGLPSDRFFAERPEGSVSTLKIQRTQQEDSAVYLCASSLRRDRASPLHFGNGTRLTVT.

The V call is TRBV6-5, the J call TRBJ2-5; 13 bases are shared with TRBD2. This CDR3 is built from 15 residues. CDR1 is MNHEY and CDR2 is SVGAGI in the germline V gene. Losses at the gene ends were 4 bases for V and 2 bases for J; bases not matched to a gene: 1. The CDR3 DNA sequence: TGTGCCAGCAGTTCGGGACTAGCGGGACAAGAGACCCAGTACTTC. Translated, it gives CASSSGLAGQETQYF.

CDR3 DNA: TGCAGCGTCCAACGGAGACCAGAAGCTTTCTTT. Translated: CSVQRRPEAFF. The rearrangement links TRBV29-1 to TRBJ1-1; D unresolved. V was clipped by 6 bases and J by 8 bases, with 13 bases between them. Germline assignment: CDR1 SQVTM and CDR2 ANQGSEA. The CDR3 consists of 11 residues.

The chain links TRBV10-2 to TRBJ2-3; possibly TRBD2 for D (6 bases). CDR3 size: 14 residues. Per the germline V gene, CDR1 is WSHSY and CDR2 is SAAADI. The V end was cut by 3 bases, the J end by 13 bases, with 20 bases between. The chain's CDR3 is CASSERDSRRREYF. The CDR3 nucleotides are TGCGCCAGCAGTGAAAGGGACTCCCGACGGAGGGAGTATTTT.

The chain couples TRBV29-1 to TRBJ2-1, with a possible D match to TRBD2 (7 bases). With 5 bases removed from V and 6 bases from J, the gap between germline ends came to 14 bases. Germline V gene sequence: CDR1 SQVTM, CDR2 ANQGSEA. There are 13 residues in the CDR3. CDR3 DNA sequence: TGCAGCGTTACGGGGGGACACTTCAATGAGCAGTTCTTC. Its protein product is CSVTGGHFNEQFF.

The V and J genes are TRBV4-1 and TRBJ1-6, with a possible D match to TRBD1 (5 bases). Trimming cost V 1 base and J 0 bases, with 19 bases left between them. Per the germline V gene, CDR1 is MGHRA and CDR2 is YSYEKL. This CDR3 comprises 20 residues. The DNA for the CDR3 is TGCGCCAGCAGCCAAGTTTCGGGCGGGACTACCTTCTCCTATAATTCACCCCTCCACTTT. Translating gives CASSQVSGGTTFSYNSPLHF.

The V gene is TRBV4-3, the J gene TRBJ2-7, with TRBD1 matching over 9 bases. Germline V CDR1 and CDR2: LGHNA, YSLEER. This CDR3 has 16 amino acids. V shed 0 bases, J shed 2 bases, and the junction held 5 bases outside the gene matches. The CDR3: CASSQDGQGWTYEQYF. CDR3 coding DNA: TGCGCCAGCAGCCAAGATGGACAGGGGTGGACCTACGAGCAGTACTTC.

The CDR3 DNA is TGCGCCAGCAGCCAAGATCCTCCAGGAGGAACCGGGGAGCTGTTTTTT. Amino acids: CASSQDPPGGTGELFF. The chain links TRBV4-3 to TRBJ2-2; TRBD2 might be the D (5 bases). The CDR3 contains 16 residues. Trimming left V 0 bases short and J 5 bases short, with 13 bases between. From germline, CDR1 is LGHNA and CDR2 YSLEER.